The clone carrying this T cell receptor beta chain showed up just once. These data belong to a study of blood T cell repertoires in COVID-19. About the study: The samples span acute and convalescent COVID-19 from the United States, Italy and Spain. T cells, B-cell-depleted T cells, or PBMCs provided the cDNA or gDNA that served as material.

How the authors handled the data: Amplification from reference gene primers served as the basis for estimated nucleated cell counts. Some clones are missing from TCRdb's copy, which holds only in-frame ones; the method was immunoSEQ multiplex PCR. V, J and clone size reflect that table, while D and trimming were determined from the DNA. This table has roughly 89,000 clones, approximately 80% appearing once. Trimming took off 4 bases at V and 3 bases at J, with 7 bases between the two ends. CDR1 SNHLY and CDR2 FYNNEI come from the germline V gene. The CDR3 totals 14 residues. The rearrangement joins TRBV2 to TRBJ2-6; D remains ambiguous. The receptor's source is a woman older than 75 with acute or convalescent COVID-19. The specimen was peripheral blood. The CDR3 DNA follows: TGTGCCAGCAGTGGTTTCAGTGGGGCCAACGTCCTGACTTTC. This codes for CASSGFSGANVLTF.